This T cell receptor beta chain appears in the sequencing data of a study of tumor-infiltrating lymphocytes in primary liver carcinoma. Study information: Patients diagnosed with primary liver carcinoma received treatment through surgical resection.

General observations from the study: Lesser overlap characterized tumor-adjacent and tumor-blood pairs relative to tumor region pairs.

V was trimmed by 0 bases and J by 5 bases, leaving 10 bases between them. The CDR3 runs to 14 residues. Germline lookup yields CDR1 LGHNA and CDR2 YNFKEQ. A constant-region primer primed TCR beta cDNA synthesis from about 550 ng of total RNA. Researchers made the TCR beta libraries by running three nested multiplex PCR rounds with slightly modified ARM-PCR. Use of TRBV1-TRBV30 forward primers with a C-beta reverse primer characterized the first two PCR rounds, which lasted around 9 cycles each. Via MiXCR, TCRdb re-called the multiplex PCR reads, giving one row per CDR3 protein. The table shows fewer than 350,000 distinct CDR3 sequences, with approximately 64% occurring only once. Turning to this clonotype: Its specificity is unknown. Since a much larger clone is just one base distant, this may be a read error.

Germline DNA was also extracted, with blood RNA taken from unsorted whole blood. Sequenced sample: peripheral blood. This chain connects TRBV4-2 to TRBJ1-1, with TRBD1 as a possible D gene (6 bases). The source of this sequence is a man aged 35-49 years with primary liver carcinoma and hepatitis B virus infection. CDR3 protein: CASSQDGGATEAFF. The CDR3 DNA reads TGTGCCAGCAGCCAAGACGGGGGGGCGACTGAAGCTTTCTTT.